This T cell receptor beta chain was sequenced for a study of T cells expressing NK-cell markers. As for the study in general: HCMV seropositivity marked most of the eight sequenced donors; one was seronegative. Notes on the study in general: Evidence did not settle whether expanded NKG2C+ T cell clones targeted HCMV.

There are 15 residues in the CDR3. CDR1 and CDR2 (germline): WSHSY, SAAADI. Worth noting for this clonotype: What it recognizes is unknown.

TCRdb re-called the 5' RACE reads, yielding one record per CDR3 amino acid sequence without DNA. Its clone listing holds about 160,000 distinct CDR3 sequences. This receptor was taken from a man aged 18-70 years in good health. The material sequenced was blood T cells: a sorted CD56 or NKG2C T cell subset, CD4+ or CD8+ T cells, or bulk PBMC T cells (not recorded which). V is TRBV10-2 and J is TRBJ2-6. CDR3 sequence: CASTPGSSGANVLTF.